Listed below are T cell receptor beta chains from one sample, sequenced in a study of T-cell reconstitution after alpha-beta-depleted transplantation in children. TCRdb redid the calling of the PCR reads with MiXCR, one entry per CDR3 protein. The sample includes fewer than 95,000 distinct CDR3 sequences, 10% to 15% of them seen just once. Source: PBMCs from the stem cell graft donor, taken from the stem cell graft. Receptors were obtained from a human donor who donated a stem cell graft to a child with inherited bone marrow failure. CDR3s include the opening cysteine and the closing phenylalanine or tryptophan. A D gene is named only where the DNA matches it firmly. Expanded clones get a size class; other rows say once, few or many, or leave the size out.

many	-	TRBV5-1	TRBJ1-2	TGCGCCAGCAAAACAGGCAGGGAGCGCGGCTACACCTTC	CASKTGRERGYTF
many	-	TRBV5-1	TRBJ2-3	TGCGCCAGCAGCGTTCAAGGCGGGAGCACAGATACGCAGTATTTT	CASSVQGGSTDTQYF
-	TRBD2	TRBV4-3	TRBJ2-7	TGCGCCAGCAGCCAAATCGCGGGGGGCTCCTACGAGCAGTACTTC	CASSQIAGGSYEQYF
many	-	TRBV20-1	TRBJ1-1	TGCAGTGCTTCCAAGAACACTGAAGCTTTCTTT	CSASKNTEAFF
-	TRBD1	TRBV20-1	TRBJ1-5	TGCAGTGCTAGAGATTGGGACAGGGGTAGCAATCAGCCCCAGCATTTT	CSARDWDRGSNQPQHF
many	-	TRBV7-2	TRBJ2-3	TGTGCCAGCAAGGAGGGAGCGGGTACCGATACGCAGTATTTT	CASKEGAGTDTQYF
-	TRBD2	TRBV28	TRBJ2-3	TGTGCCAGCGCCCAAACTAGCGGGAGGCCAGATACGCAGTATTTT	CASAQTSGRPDTQYF
many	-	TRBV20-1	TRBJ2-1	TGCAGTGCTAGCGGTGGATGGGGGAGCTCCTACAATGAGCAGTTCTTC	CSASGGWGSSYNEQFF
many	TRBD1	TRBV6-1	TRBJ2-7	TGTGCCAGCAGTGAAGCGCTAGGGACAGGGAGCTACGAGCAGTACTTC	CASSEALGTGSYEQYF
-	-	TRBV5-1	TRBJ2-7	TGCGCCAGCAGCTTGGACAGGGCCTTCTACGAGCAGTACTTC	CASSLDRAFYEQYF
many	-	TRBV7-2	TRBJ1-6	TGTGCCAGCAGCTTTCGGGGGGCGAGTTCCTATAATTCACCCCTCCACTTT	CASSFRGASSYNSPLHF
many	-	TRBV4-3	TRBJ2-7	TGCGCCAGCAGCCAAGATAGCCGCTACGAGCAGTACTTC	CASSQDSRYEQYF
-	TRBD1	TRBV10-3	TRBJ1-2	TGTGCCATCAGGGGACAGGGCCAAAACTATGGCTACACCTTC	CAIRGQGQNYGYTF
many	TRBD2	TRBV15	TRBJ2-5	TGTGCCACCAGCAGAGTGCGGGGACCAGCGGGGGAAGAGACCCAGTACTTC	CATSRVRGPAGEETQYF
many	TRBD1	TRBV2	TRBJ2-3	TGTGCCACGCGTGACAGGGGAAACACAGATACGCAGTATTTT	CATRDRGNTDTQYF
-	-	TRBV20-1	TRBJ2-1	TGCAGTGCCACAGGGACGGAACACAATGAGCAGTTCTTC	CSATGTEHNEQFF
many	TRBD2	TRBV4-1	TRBJ2-1	TGCGCCAGCAGCCAAGAAATGAGCGGGAGGGCATTTGGCGATGAGCAGTTCTTC	CASSQEMSGRAFGDEQFF